Listed below are T cell receptor beta chains from one sample, sequenced in a study of blood T cells in healthy people across ages. TCRdb redid the calling of the 5' RACE reads with MiXCR, one entry per CDR3 protein. The sample has roughly 1,000,000 distinct CDR3 sequences, almost 25% seen once. Separately, the same data were catalogued under a study of T cells of mothers and their children.

Sequenced input: blood. Source of these receptors: a girl aged 2-10 years in good health. Each CDR3 is given with its conserved first and last residue. The order of the fields is D gene, V gene, clone size, J gene, CDR3 protein, CDR3 DNA. D genes are given only for firm matches. Clone size appears in some rows only: once, few, many, or a class for an expanded clone.

D gene: TRBD1
V gene: TRBV6-4
clone size: few
J gene: TRBJ1-2
CDR3 protein: CASSDSRDRGRGYTF
CDR3 DNA: TGTGCCAGCAGTGACTCGCGTGACAGGGGAAGGGGCTACACCTTC

D gene: NA
V gene: TRBV20-1
clone size: few
J gene: TRBJ2-1
CDR3 protein: CGVRIRNNNEQFF
CDR3 DNA: TGCGGTGTTCGGATCCGGAACAACAATGAGCAGTTCTTC

D gene: NA
V gene: TRBV7-9
clone size: NA
J gene: TRBJ2-7
CDR3 protein: CASSPHPTGLKYEQYF
CDR3 DNA: TGTGCCAGCAGCCCCCACCCCACGGGGTTGAAATACGAGCAGTACTTC

D gene: TRBD1
V gene: TRBV7-9
clone size: few
J gene: TRBJ1-2
CDR3 protein: CASSLEAGGDYGYTF
CDR3 DNA: TGTGCCAGCAGCTTAGAGGCAGGGGGCGACTATGGCTACACCTTC

D gene: NA
V gene: TRBV6-5
clone size: few
J gene: TRBJ1-1
CDR3 protein: CASWWVGEAFF
CDR3 DNA: TGTGCTAGCTGGTGGGTCGGTGAAGCTTTCTTT

D gene: TRBD1
V gene: TRBV20-1
clone size: NA
J gene: TRBJ2-1
CDR3 protein: CSAHRGRYNEQFF
CDR3 DNA: TGCAGTGCTCACAGGGGGCGATACAATGAGCAGTTCTTC

D gene: NA
V gene: TRBV20-1
clone size: NA
J gene: TRBJ2-3
CDR3 protein: CSARVVGDTDTQYF
CDR3 DNA: TGCAGTGCTAGGGTGGTGGGAGACACAGATACGCAGTATTTT

D gene: NA
V gene: TRBV29-1
clone size: NA
J gene: TRBJ2-5
CDR3 protein: CSAIPGPQETQYF
CDR3 DNA: TGCAGCGCAATCCCGGGCCCCCAAGAGACCCAGTACTTC

D gene: NA
V gene: TRBV7-9
clone size: few
J gene: TRBJ1-4
CDR3 protein: CASSPRGVLGEKLFF
CDR3 DNA: TGTGCCAGCAGCCCAAGGGGGGTCTTGGGTGAAAAACTGTTTTTT

D gene: NA
V gene: TRBV12-3/TRBV12-4
clone size: NA
J gene: TRBJ1-2
CDR3 protein: CASSIGQFYGYTF
CDR3 DNA: TGTGCCAGCAGTATAGGACAGTTTTATGGCTACACCTTC

D gene: NA
V gene: TRBV7-8
clone size: NA
J gene: TRBJ2-2
CDR3 protein: CASGRSTNTGELFF
CDR3 DNA: TGTGCCAGCGGCAGGAGTACGAACACCGGGGAGCTGTTTTTT

D gene: NA
V gene: TRBV2
clone size: few
J gene: TRBJ2-1
CDR3 protein: CASIVWGGQFF
CDR3 DNA: TGTGCCAGCATCGTTTGGGGTGGGCAGTTCTTC

D gene: NA
V gene: TRBV29-1
clone size: few
J gene: TRBJ2-2
CDR3 protein: CSVEKPGELFF
CDR3 DNA: TGCAGCGTTGAAAAGCCCGGGGAGCTGTTTTTT

D gene: NA
V gene: TRBV6-5
clone size: NA
J gene: TRBJ2-7
CDR3 protein: CASGESGNSYEQYF
CDR3 DNA: TGTGCCAGCGGGGAGAGCGGAAACTCCTACGAGCAGTACTTC

D gene: NA
V gene: TRBV20-1
clone size: NA
J gene: TRBJ2-5
CDR3 protein: CSASLFSGGPQETQYF
CDR3 DNA: TGCAGTGCTTCTCTATTCTCGGGGGGCCCTCAAGAGACCCAGTACTTC

D gene: TRBD1
V gene: TRBV7-9
clone size: NA
J gene: TRBJ2-3
CDR3 protein: CASSLTGQGWDTDTQYF
CDR3 DNA: TGTGCCAGCAGCTTAACGGGACAGGGATGGGATACAGATACGCAGTATTTT

D gene: NA
V gene: TRBV29-1
clone size: NA
J gene: TRBJ2-1
CDR3 protein: CSAPGPEGFF
CDR3 DNA: TGCAGCGCCCCAGGTCCCGAGGGGTTCTTC

D gene: NA
V gene: TRBV6-2/TRBV6-3
clone size: few
J gene: TRBJ2-7
CDR3 protein: CASSYSGPYEQYF
CDR3 DNA: TGTGCCAGCAGTTACTCGGGGCCCTACGAGCAGTACTTC

D gene: TRBD2
V gene: TRBV10-3
clone size: few
J gene: TRBJ2-3
CDR3 protein: CAISLAGGGTDTQYF
CDR3 DNA: TGTGCCATCAGTCTTGCGGGAGGAGGCACAGATACGCAGTATTTT

D gene: TRBD2
V gene: TRBV29-1
clone size: NA
J gene: TRBJ2-7
CDR3 protein: CSVTGTSGAYEQYF
CDR3 DNA: TGCAGCGTGACTGGGACTAGTGGCGCCTACGAGCAGTACTTC

D gene: NA
V gene: TRBV4-2
clone size: NA
J gene: TRBJ2-7
CDR3 protein: CASSQVGVGYEQYF
CDR3 DNA: TGTGCCAGCAGCCAAGTGGGGGTTGGTTACGAGCAGTACTTC

D gene: NA
V gene: TRBV14
clone size: NA
J gene: TRBJ2-7
CDR3 protein: CASSSLYVSYEQYF
CDR3 DNA: TGTGCCAGCAGCTCCCTTTATGTTTCCTACGAGCAGTACTTC

D gene: NA
V gene: TRBV24-1
clone size: NA
J gene: TRBJ1-2
CDR3 protein: CATSGDRNYGYTF
CDR3 DNA: TGTGCCACCAGTGGTGACAGAAACTATGGCTACACCTTC

D gene: NA
V gene: TRBV6-1
clone size: NA
J gene: TRBJ1-6
CDR3 protein: CASSGWGANSPLHF
CDR3 DNA: TGTGCCAGCAGTGGGTGGGGGGCCAATTCACCCCTCCACTTT

D gene: TRBD1
V gene: TRBV7-2
clone size: NA
J gene: TRBJ1-2
CDR3 protein: CASSPGGQAYYGYTF
CDR3 DNA: TGTGCCAGCAGTCCAGGGGGACAGGCTTATTATGGCTACACCTTC

D gene: TRBD1
V gene: TRBV11-2
clone size: NA
J gene: TRBJ1-2
CDR3 protein: CASSSYNPGGYYGYTF
CDR3 DNA: TGTGCCAGCAGCTCCTATAATCCAGGGGGCTACTATGGCTACACCTTC